The clone carrying this T cell receptor beta chain was observed a single time. These data are taken from a study of OX40 agonist ivuxolimab in advanced cancers. Study context: Anti-PD-1, anti-PD-L1 or anti-CTLA-4 therapy given earlier was allowed, and around 40% had some.

Assay: immunoSEQ multiplex PCR; the TCRdb copy retains only in-frame clones and omits some. The table includes tens of thousands of clones, 81% detected once. The CDR3 is made up of 15 amino acids. V was clipped by 6 bases and J by 3 bases, with 15 bases between them. Germline assignment: CDR1 SGHTA and CDR2 FQGNSA. This sequence joins TRBV7-2 and TRBJ2-1; TRBD2 is a possible D gene (6 bases). Sequenced material: CD4+ or CD8+ T cells sorted from blood, taken in a trial of the OX40 agonist ivuxolimab. The receptor's source is an adult with an advanced solid tumor such as melanoma, head and neck, liver or kidney cancer. In DNA, the CDR3 is TGTGCCAGCAGTAACGGACCTAGCGTCTACAATGAGCAGTTCTTC. It yields the protein CASSNGPSVYNEQFF. Full variable domain (remainder filled in from reference TRBV7-2 and TRBJ2-1): GAGVSQSPSNKVTEKGKDVELRCDPISGHTALYWYRQSLGQGLEFLIYFQGNSAPDKSGLPSDRFSAERTGGSVSTLTIQRTQQEDSAVYLCASSNGPSVYNEQFFGPGTRLTVL.